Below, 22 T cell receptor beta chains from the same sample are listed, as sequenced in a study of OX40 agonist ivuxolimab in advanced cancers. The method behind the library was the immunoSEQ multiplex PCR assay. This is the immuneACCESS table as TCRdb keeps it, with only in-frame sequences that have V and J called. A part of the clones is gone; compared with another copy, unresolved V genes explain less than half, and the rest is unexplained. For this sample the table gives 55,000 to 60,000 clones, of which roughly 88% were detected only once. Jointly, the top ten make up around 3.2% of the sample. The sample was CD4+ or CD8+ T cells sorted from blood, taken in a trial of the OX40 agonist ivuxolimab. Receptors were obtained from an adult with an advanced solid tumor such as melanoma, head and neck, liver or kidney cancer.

The CDR3 region is CASSLGQGLNQPQHF. As DNA, the CDR3 is TGTGCCAGCAGCTTGGGACAGGGGTTGAATCAGCCCCAGCATTTT. V is TRBV5-6 and J is TRBJ1-5, with TRBD1 matching 8 bases. The CDR3 is 15 residues long. Losses at the gene ends were 0 bases for V and 4 bases for J; bases not matched to a gene: 3. Germline loops: CDR1 SGHDT, CDR2 YYEEEE. The full variable domain, rest sourced from reference TRBV5-6 and TRBJ1-5, is DAGVTQSPTHLIKTRGQQVTLRCSPKSGHDTVSWYQQALGQGPQFIFQYYEEEERQRGNFPDRFSGHQFPNYSSELNVNALLLGDSALYLCASSLGQGLNQPQHFGDGTRLSIL.

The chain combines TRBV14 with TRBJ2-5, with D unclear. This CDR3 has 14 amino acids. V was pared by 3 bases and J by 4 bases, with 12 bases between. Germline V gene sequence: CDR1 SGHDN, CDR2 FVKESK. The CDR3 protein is CASSQGWIGETQYF. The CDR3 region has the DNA TGTGCCAGCAGCCAGGGGTGGATCGGAGAGACCCAGTACTTC. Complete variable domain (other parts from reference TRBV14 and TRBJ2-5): EAGVTQFPSHSVIEKGQTVTLRCDPISGHDNLYWYRRVMGKEIKFLLHFVKESKQDESGMPNNRFLAERTGGTYSTLKVQPAELEDSGVYFCASSQGWIGETQYFGPGTRLLVL.

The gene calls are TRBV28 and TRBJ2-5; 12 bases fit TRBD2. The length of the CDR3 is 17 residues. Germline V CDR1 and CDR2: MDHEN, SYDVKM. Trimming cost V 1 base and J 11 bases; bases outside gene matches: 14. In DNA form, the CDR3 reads TGTGCCAGCAGTTTATTTGATCTAGCGGGAGGGCCGGGGGAGCAGTACTTC. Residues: CASSLFDLAGGPGEQYF.

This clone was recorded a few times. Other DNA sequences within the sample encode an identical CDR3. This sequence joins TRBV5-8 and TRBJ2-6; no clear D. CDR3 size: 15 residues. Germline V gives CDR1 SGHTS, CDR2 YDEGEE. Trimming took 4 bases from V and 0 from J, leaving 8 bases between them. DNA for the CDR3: TGTGCCAGCAGCCTAGGTAGCTCTGGGGCCAACGTCCTGACTTTC. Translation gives CASSLGSSGANVLTF.

CDR3 nucleotides: TGTGCCAGCAGCTTAATACCGGGACAGGGAGTGTACGAGCAGTACTTC. Its protein product is CASSLIPGQGVYEQYF. This chain joins TRBV11-2 and TRBJ2-5, with 9 positions matching TRBD1. The DNA end lines up better with TRBJ2-7; the J call may be wrong. Germline-derived CDR1 and CDR2 are SGHAT and FQNNGV. The CDR3 length is 16 residues.

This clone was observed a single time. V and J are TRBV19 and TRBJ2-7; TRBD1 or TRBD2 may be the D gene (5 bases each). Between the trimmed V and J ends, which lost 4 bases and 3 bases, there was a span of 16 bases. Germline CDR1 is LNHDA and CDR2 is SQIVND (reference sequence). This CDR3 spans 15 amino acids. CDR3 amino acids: CASSRLRDGDYEQYF. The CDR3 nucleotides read TGTGCCAGTAGTAGACTCCGGGACGGAGACTACGAGCAGTACTTC.

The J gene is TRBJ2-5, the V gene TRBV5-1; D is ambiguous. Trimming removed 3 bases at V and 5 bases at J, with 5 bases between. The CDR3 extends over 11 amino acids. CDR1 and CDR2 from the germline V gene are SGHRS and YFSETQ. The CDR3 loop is CASSSAETQYF. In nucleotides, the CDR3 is TGCGCCAGCAGCTCTGCGGAGACCCAGTACTTC.

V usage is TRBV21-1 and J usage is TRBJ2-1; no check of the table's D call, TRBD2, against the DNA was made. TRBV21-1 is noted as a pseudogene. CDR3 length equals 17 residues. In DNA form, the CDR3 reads TGTGCCAGCAGCAAAGGAGAGGCGGGAGGGTCCTACAATGAGCAGTTCTTC. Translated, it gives CASSKGEAGGSYNEQFF.

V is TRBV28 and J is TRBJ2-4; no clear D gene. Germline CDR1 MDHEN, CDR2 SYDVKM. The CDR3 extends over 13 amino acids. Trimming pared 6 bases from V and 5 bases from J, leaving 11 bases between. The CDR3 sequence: CASSSGYENIQYF. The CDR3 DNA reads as TGTGCCAGCAGCTCGGGTTACGAAAACATTCAGTACTTC.

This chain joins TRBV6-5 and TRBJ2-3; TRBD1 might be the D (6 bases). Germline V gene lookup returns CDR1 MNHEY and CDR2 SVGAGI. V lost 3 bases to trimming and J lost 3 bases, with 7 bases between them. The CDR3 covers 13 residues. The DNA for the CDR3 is TGTGCCAGCAGTTATCAGGGGACAGATACGCAGTATTTT. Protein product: CASSYQGTDTQYF.

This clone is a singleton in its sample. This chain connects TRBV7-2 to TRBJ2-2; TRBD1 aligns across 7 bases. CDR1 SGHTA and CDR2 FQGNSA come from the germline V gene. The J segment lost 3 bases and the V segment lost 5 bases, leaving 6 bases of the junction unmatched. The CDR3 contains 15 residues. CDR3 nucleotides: TGTGCCAGCAGCCACGGACAGGTAGACACCGGGGAGCTGTTTTTT. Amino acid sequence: CASSHGQVDTGELFF. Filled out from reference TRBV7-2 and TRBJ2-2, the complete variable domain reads GAGVSQSPSNKVTEKGKDVELRCDPISGHTALYWYRQSLGQGLEFLIYFQGNSAPDKSGLPSDRFSAERTGGSVSTLTIQRTQQEDSAVYLCASSHGQVDTGELFFGEGSRLTVL.

CDR3 DNA sequence: TGCGCCAGCAGCGTGGACGGGGGGGACTATGGCTACACCTTC. It encodes CASSVDGGDYGYTF. V and J are TRBV5-1 and TRBJ1-2; the D gene is possibly TRBD1 (5 bases). Germline V lookup: CDR1 SGHRS, CDR2 YFSETQ. The CDR3 runs to 14 residues. Trimming removed 4 bases from V and 3 bases from J, with 13 bases in between.

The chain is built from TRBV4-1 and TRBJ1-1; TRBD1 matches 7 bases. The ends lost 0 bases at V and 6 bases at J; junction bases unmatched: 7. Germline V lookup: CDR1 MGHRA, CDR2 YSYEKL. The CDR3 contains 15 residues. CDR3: CASSQDPGGGAEAFF. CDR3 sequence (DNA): TGCGCCAGCAGCCAAGACCCAGGGGGGGGTGCTGAAGCTTTCTTT.

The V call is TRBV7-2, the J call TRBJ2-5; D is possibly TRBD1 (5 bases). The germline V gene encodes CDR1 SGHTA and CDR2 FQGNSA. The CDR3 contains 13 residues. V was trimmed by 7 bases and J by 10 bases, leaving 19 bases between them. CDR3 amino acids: CASIPLASRDQYF. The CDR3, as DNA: TGTGCCAGCATCCCCTTGGCCTCCAGGGACCAGTACTTC.

The CDR3 coding sequence is TGCGCCAGCAGTGAGAATCTAGCGGGAGTAGGTACGCAGTATTTT. Protein product: CASSENLAGVGTQYF. This chain links TRBV10-1 with TRBJ2-3, with 10 bases fitting TRBD2. The CDR3 runs to 15 residues. V gave up 2 bases and J gave up 8 bases; unmatched junction bases: 7. Germline values: CDR1 WNHNN, CDR2 SYGVQD (reference sequence).

CDR3 DNA sequence: TGTGCCAGCAGCTTAGTCCTGGGCGGCCAAGAGACCCAGTACTTC. It translates to CASSLVLGGQETQYF. The gene calls are TRBV7-2 and TRBJ2-5; the D is unclear. CDR1 is SGHTA, CDR2 FQGNSA, per germline. The CDR3 has 15 amino acids. V lost 1 base and J lost 1, with 10 bases in between.

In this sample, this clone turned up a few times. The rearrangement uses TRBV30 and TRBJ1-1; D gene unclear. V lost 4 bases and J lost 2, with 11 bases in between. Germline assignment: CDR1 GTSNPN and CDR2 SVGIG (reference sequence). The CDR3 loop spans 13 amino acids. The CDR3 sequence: CAWKGRSNTEAFF. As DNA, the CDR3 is TGTGCCTGGAAGGGCAGATCCAACACTGAAGCTTTCTTT.

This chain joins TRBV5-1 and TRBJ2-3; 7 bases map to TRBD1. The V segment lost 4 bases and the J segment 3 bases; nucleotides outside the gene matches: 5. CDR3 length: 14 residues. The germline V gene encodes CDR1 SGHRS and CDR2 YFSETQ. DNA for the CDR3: TGCGCCAGCAGCCAAGGGACAGCGACAGATACGCAGTATTTT. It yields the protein CASSQGTATDTQYF.

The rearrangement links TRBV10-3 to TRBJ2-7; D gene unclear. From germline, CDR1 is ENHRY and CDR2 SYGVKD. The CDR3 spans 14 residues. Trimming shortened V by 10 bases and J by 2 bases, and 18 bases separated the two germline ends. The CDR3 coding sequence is TGTGCCACAACGATCGGGCCAGGCCCCTACGAGCAGTACTTC. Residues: CATTIGPGPYEQYF.

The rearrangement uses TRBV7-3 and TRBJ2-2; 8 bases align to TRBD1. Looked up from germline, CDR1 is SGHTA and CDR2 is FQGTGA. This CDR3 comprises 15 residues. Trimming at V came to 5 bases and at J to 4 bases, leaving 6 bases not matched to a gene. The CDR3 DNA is TGTGCCAGCAGCATACAGGGGGACAGCACCGGGGAGCTGTTTTTT. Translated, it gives CASSIQGDSTGELFF.

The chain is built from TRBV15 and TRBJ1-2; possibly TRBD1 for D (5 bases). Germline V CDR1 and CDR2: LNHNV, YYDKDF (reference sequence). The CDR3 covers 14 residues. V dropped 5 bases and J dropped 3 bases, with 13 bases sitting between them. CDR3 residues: CATSPRGGDYGYTF. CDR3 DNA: TGTGCCACCAGCCCGCGGGGGGGAGACTATGGCTACACCTTC. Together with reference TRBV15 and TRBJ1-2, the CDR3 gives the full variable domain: DAMVIQNPRYQVTQFGKPVTLSCSQTLNHNVMYWYQQKSSQAPKLLFHYYDKDFNNEADTPDNFQSRRPNTSFCFLDIRSPGLGDTAMYLCATSPRGGDYGYTFGSGTRLTVV.

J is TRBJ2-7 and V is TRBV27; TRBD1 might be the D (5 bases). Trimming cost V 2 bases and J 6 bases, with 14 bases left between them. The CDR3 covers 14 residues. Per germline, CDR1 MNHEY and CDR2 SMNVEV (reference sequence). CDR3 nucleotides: TGTGCCAGCAGTTTAACAGGCCAAGCCTCCGAGCAGTACTTC. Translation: CASSLTGQASEQYF.